The entry below describes one TCR beta chain. What it recognizes is unknown. The CDR3 has 14 residues. Germline CDR1 is SGHNT and CDR2 is YYREEE (reference sequence). Trimming stripped 2 bases from V and 0 bases from J, with 9 bases between. These data originate in a study of human T cells and chemical hapten exposure. Study-wide points: Alopecia in the donors means their immune response may deviate from healthy people's. Patch test score rose with PT1 expanded TCR count, significant at thresholds 8, 16 and 32, not 4.

Time point specified: patch test 1, 2 weeks after DPC sensitization. Treatment given: therapeutic diphenylcyclopropenone sensitization with weekly scalp DPC. Via MiXCR, TCRdb re-called the RACE reads, giving one row per CDR3 protein. In the table there are over 75,000 distinct CDR3 sequences, around 7.8% of which are singletons. The sample consisted of whole blood, taken in connection with sensitization to the hapten diphenylcyclopropenone (DPC). This sequence joins TRBV5-4 and TRBJ2-7; D not certain. This receptor was identified in a woman aged 30 to 39 with alopecia areata. Some clones in this sample may be carry-over from other donors' samples. The CDR3 sequence is CASSFFSSSYEQYF. As DNA, the CDR3 is TGTGCCAGCAGCTTTTTCAGCAGCTCCTACGAGCAGTACTTC.